This entry lists 13 T cell receptor beta chains sequenced from one sample in a study of Ad26.COV2.S vaccination and SARS-CoV-2 variants. This sample's treatment: approximately 18 received Ad26.COV2.S at low or high dose, single or two shots; about 5 received placebo; per-sample allocation not given. Samples analyzed were those drawn on day 63 after the first vaccine or placebo injection. The protocol was immunoSEQ multiplex PCR, while the TCRdb copy is restricted to in-frame clones and leaves out a portion. Of roughly 680,000 clones listed, 80% to 90% were seen once; the top ten hold 1.5%. Sample: peripheral blood, taken in a trial of Ad26.COV2.S vaccine versus placebo. All receptors come from a person aged 18-65 years who received the Ad26.COV2.S COVID-19 vaccine or a placebo.

The rearrangement links TRBV5-4 to TRBJ2-5; TRBD1 might be the D (6 bases). Germline V gene sequence: CDR1 SGHNT, CDR2 YYREEE (reference sequence). The V end lost 4 bases, the J end lost 5 bases, and 18 bases lay between the germline ends. There are 15 residues in the CDR3. CDR3 region: CASSPTGWGEETQYF. The CDR3 DNA is TGTGCCAGCAGCCCGACAGGCTGGGGAGAGGAGACCCAGTACTTC.

The chain carries TRBV7-9 and TRBJ2-2; D unresolved. Germline CDR1 is SEHNR and CDR2 is FQNEAQ (reference sequence). V was clipped by 2 bases and J by 6 bases, with 4 bases between them. The CDR3 length is 12 residues. In DNA form, the CDR3 reads TGTGCCAGCAGCTTATTATCCGGGGAGCTGTTTTTT. It codes for CASSLLSGELFF. The complete variable domain, with remaining parts taken from reference TRBV7-9 and TRBJ2-2, reads DTGVSQNPRHKITKRGQNVTFRCDPISEHNRLYWYRQTLGQGPEFLTYFQNEAQLEKSRLLSDRFSAERPKGSFSTLEIQRTEQGDSAMYLCASSLLSGELFFGEGSRLTVL.

V is TRBV30 and J is TRBJ2-2; TRBD1 is a possible D gene (6 bases). V was cut by 0 bases and J by 4 bases, with 12 bases left in between. CDR1 is GTSNPN and CDR2 is SVGIG in the germline V gene (reference sequence). This CDR3 comprises 15 residues. For the CDR3, the DNA is TGTGCCTGGAGTGTCCCCGGGACAATCACCGGGGAGCTGTTTTTT. Translation: CAWSVPGTITGELFF.

This chain uses TRBV25-1 with TRBJ2-7, with unresolved D. The V end was cut by 1 base, the J end by 0 bases, with 7 bases between. Germline CDR1 MGHDK, CDR2 SYGVNS. This CDR3 has 14 amino acids. The DNA for the CDR3 is TGTGCCAGCAGTGAATTTGGCAACTCCTACGAGCAGTACTTC. It translates to CASSEFGNSYEQYF.

Only a few counts were recorded for this clone. The genes are TRBV6-5 and TRBJ2-1; TRBD2 aligns across 13 bases. Trimming cost V 2 bases and J 9 bases; bases outside gene matches: 7. The CDR3 totals 16 residues. Germline-derived CDR1 and CDR2 are MNHEY and SVGAGI. In DNA form, the CDR3 reads TGTGCCAGCAGTTACGAGACTAGCGGGGGGCGTGGTGAGCAGTTCTTC. Amino acid sequence: CASSYETSGGRGEQFF.

The chain is built from TRBV27 and TRBJ2-7; possible D gene TRBD2, 6 bases. Germline CDR1 reads MNHEY; CDR2 reads SMNVEV (reference sequence). This CDR3 has 13 residues. Trimming removed 5 bases at V and 6 bases at J, with 14 bases between. CDR3 in amino acids: CASSPGVGGEQYF. The DNA for the CDR3 is TGTGCCAGCAGTCCGGGGGTAGGCGGCGAGCAGTACTTC.

The chain joins TRBV7-2 to TRBJ1-2; possibly TRBD1 for D (5 bases). This CDR3 has 16 amino acids. V was trimmed by 0 bases and J by 5 bases, leaving 16 bases between them. The V gene's germline CDR1 is SGHTA and CDR2 FQGNSA. The CDR3 bases are TGTGCCAGCAGCTTAGCTGGGGCGGCTCCAGGTTATGGCTACACCTTC. Translating gives CASSLAGAAPGYGYTF. Variable domain in full (rest from reference TRBV7-2 and TRBJ1-2): GAGVSQSPSNKVTEKGKDVELRCDPISGHTALYWYRQSLGQGLEFLIYFQGNSAPDKSGLPSDRFSAERTGGSVSTLTIQRTQQEDSAVYLCASSLAGAAPGYGYTFGSGTRLTVV.

V usage is TRBV10-3 and J usage is TRBJ1-3; D remains unclear. Trimming pared 8 bases from V and 5 bases from J, leaving 13 bases between. Per germline, CDR1 ENHRY and CDR2 SYGVKD. The CDR3 contains 13 residues. CDR3 sequence reads: CAIHGASRNTIYF. DNA for the CDR3: TGTGCCATCCACGGAGCCAGTAGAAACACCATATATTTT.

The table lists this clone with a count of one. The gene calls are TRBV19 and TRBJ1-1, with 10 bases lining up with TRBD1. The CDR3 extends over 16 amino acids. CDR1 and CDR2 (germline): LNHDA, SQIVND (reference sequence). The J segment lost 0 bases and the V segment lost 5 bases, leaving 6 bases of the junction unmatched. In DNA form, the CDR3 reads TGTGCCAGTAGTCCCCAGACAGGGGGCGTGAACACTGAAGCTTTCTTT. It translates to CASSPQTGGVNTEAFF.

CDR3: CASGKTGEVTGELFF. In nucleotides, the CDR3 is TGTGCCAGTGGCAAGACAGGGGAGGTCACCGGGGAGCTGTTTTTT. The chain joins TRBV19 to TRBJ2-2, with TRBD1 matching 8 bases. CDR1 LNHDA and CDR2 SQIVND come from the germline V gene (reference sequence). The CDR3 has 15 amino acids. Trimming removed 8 bases from V and 4 bases from J; junction bases left unmatched: 9.

This clone was counted a single time. The chain carries TRBV16 and TRBJ1-1; D gene uncertain. Per the germline V gene, CDR1 is KGHSY and CDR2 is FQNENV. V lost 0 bases, J lost 5 bases, and 13 bases lay in between. The CDR3 runs to 15 residues. This chain's CDR3 is CASSQSAGFWTEAFF. The DNA of the CDR3 is TGTGCCAGCAGCCAATCGGCGGGATTCTGGACTGAAGCTTTCTTT.

With respect to this clone: The DNA is left out, because the CDR3 cannot be placed on it with certainty; the CDR3 is given as TCRdb lists it. The chain employs TRBV5-5 and TRBJ1-2; the D call of TRBD1 is as the table states it, not checked on the DNA. CDR1 SGHKS and CDR2 YYEKEE come from the germline V gene (reference sequence). The CDR3 totals 13 residues, both ends included. This chain's CDR3 is CASSFWGQGASTF.

The CDR3 is CASSTGLANTGELFF. DNA of the CDR3: TGCGCCAGCAGCACGGGACTCGCGAACACCGGGGAGCTGTTTTTT. This sequence joins TRBV5-1 and TRBJ2-2; D might be TRBD2 (6 bases). Trimming removed 4 bases at V and 0 bases at J, with 10 bases between. CDR3 size: 15 residues. Germline V gives CDR1 SGHRS, CDR2 YFSETQ.